This T cell receptor beta chain is from a study of T cells in Graves' hyperthyroidism and ophthalmopathy. Background on the study: Peripheral blood specimens were obtained at initial diagnosis, prior to any treatment.

V gave up 7 bases and J gave up 6 bases, with 15 bases separating them. The CDR3 totals 13 residues. TCR beta CDR3 region amplification was performed from RNA transcripts. In the first-round RT-PCR of the TCR CDR3, the HTBI primer set was used. TCRdb re-analysed the multiplex PCR reads in MiXCR, keeping a single row per CDR3 protein. This table has about 520,000 distinct CDR3 sequences, around 24% appearing once. Disease duration was under 3 months in the ophthalmopathy patients, who also had a Clinical Activity Score of at least 3 and a NOSPECS grade of at least 4. Exclusions: uncontrolled infection, other autoimmune disease, pregnancy, lactation. Using approximately 10 ml of fresh peripheral blood, PBMCs were prepared.

The origin of this receptor is a woman aged 30 to 39 with Graves' ophthalmopathy. Sequences were obtained from blood. V and J are TRBV12-3 or TRBV12-4 and TRBJ1-1; a weak D match, TRBD1 (6 bases). CDR3 sequence (DNA): TGTGCCAGCACCACACAGGGTGGGCCTGAAGCTTTCTTT. Protein sequence: CASTTQGGPEAFF.